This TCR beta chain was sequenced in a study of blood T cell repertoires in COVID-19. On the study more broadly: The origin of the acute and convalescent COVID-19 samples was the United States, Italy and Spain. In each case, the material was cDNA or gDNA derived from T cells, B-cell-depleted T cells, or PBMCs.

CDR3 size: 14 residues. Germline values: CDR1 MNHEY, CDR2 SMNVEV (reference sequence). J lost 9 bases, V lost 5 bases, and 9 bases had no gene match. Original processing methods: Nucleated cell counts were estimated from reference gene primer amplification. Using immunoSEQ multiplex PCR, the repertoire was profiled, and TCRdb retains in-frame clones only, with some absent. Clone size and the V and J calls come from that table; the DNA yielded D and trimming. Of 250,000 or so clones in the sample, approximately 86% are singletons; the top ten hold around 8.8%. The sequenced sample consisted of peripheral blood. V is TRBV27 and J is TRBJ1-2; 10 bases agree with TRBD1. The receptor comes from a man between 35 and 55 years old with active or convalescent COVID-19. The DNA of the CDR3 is TGTGCCAGCAGTGCGCGACAGGGGGCGGGGAGCTACACCTTC. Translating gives CASSARQGAGSYTF.